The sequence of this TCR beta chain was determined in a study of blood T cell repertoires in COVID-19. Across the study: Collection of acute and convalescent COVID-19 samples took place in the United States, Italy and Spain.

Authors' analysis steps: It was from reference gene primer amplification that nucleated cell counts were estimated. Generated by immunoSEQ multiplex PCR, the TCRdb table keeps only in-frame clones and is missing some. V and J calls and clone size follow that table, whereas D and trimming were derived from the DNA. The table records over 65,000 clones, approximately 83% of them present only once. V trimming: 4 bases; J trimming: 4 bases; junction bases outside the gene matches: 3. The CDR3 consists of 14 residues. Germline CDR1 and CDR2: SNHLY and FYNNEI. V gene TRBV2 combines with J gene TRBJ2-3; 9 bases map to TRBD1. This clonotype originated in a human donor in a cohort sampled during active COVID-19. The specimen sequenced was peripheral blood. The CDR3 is CASSGQGVADTQYF. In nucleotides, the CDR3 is TGTGCCAGCAGTGGACAGGGGGTCGCAGATACGCAGTATTTT.